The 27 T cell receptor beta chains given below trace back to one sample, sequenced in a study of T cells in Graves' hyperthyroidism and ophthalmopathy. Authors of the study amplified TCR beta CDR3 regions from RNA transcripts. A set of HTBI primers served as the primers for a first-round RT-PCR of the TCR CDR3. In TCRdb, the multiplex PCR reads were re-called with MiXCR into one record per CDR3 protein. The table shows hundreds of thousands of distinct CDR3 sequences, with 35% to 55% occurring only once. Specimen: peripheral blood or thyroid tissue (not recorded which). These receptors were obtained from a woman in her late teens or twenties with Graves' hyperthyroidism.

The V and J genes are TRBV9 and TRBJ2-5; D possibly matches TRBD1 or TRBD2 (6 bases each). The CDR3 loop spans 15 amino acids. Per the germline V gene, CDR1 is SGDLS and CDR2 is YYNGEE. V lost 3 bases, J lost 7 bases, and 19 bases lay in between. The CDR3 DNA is TGTGCCAGCAGCGACCAAGACCGAGGGGGAGGGACCCAGTACTTC. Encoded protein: CASSDQDRGGGTQYF.

CDR3 sequence reads: CASSHSPGDLSEAFF. DNA of the CDR3: TGCGCCAGCAGCCACAGCCCAGGGGACCTCAGTGAAGCTTTCTTT. The genes are TRBV5-1 and TRBJ1-1, with a possible D match to TRBD1 (6 bases). Germline CDR1 SGHRS, CDR2 YFSETQ. Trimming pared 4 bases from V and 7 bases from J, leaving 20 bases between. The CDR3 length is 15 residues.

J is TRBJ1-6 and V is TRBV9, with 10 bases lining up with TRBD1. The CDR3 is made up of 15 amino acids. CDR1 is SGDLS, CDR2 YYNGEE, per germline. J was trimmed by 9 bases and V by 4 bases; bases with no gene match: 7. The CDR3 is CASSTRQGASSPLHF. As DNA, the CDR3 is TGTGCCAGCAGCACAAGACAGGGGGCGAGTTCACCCCTCCACTTT.

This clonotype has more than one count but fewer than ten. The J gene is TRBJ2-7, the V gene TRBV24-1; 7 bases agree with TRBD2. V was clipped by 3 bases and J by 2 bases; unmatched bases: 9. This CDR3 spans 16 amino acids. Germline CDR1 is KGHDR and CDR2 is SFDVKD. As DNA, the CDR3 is TGTGCCACCAGTGATCCCGACGGGGGGACTCCCTACGAGCAGTACTTC. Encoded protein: CATSDPDGGTPYEQYF.

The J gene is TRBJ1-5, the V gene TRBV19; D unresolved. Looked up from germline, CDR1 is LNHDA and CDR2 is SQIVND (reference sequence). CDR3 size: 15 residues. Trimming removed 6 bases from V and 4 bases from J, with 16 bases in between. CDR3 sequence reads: CASRRRIRWNQPQHF. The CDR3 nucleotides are TGTGCCAGTAGGAGGAGGATACGCTGGAATCAGCCCCAGCATTTT.

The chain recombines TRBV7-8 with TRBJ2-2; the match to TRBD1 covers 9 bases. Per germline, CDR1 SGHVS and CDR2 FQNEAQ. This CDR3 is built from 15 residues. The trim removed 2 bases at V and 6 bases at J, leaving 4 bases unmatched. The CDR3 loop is CASSLIRTGAGELFF. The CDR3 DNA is TGTGCCAGCAGCTTAATCCGGACAGGGGCCGGGGAGCTGTTTTTT.

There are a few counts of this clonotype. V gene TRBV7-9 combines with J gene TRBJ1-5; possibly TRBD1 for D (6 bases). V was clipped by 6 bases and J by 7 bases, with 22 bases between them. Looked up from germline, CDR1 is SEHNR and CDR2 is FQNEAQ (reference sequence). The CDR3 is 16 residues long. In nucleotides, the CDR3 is TGTGCCAGCAGTCCAAATGGTGTCAGGGGACGGCAGCCCCAGCATTTT. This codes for CASSPNGVRGRQPQHF.

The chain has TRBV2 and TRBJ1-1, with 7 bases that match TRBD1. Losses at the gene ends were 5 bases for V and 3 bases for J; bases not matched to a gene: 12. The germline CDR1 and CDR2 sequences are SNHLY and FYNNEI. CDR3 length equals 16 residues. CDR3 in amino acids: CASSMYQGGLDTEAFF. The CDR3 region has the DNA TGTGCCAGCAGTATGTACCAGGGGGGTTTGGACACTGAAGCTTTCTTT.

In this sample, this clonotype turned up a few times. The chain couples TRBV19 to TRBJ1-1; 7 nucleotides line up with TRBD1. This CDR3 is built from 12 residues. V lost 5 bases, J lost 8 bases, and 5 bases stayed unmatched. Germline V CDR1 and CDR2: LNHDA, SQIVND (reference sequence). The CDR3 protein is CASSPVDREAFF. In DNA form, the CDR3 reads TGTGCCAGTAGTCCGGTGGACAGGGAAGCTTTCTTT.

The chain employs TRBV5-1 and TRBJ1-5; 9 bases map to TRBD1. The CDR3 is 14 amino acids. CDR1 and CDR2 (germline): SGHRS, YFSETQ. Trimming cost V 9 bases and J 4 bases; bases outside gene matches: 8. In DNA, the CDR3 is TGCGCCACCCCGGGACAGGGAACAAATCAGCCCCAGCATTTT. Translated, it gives CATPGQGTNQPQHF.

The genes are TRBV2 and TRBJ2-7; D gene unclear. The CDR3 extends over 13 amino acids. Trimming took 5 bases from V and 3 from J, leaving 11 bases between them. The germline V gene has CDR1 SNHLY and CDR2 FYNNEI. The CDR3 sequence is CASSFGRDYEQYF. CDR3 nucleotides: TGTGCCAGCAGTTTTGGGCGAGACTACGAGCAGTACTTC.

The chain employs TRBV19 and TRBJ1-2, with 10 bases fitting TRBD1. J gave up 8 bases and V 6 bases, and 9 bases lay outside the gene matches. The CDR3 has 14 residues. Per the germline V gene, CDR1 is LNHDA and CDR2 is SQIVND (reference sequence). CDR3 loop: CASRSFDRGQGYTF. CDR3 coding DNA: TGTGCCAGTAGATCCTTTGACAGGGGGCAGGGCTACACCTTC.

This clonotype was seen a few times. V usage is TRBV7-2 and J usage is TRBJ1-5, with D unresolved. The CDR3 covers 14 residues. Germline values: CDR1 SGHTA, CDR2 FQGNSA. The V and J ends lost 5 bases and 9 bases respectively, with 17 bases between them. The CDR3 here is CASSQVPNRWPQHF. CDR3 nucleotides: TGTGCCAGCAGCCAAGTTCCAAACCGGTGGCCCCAGCATTTT.

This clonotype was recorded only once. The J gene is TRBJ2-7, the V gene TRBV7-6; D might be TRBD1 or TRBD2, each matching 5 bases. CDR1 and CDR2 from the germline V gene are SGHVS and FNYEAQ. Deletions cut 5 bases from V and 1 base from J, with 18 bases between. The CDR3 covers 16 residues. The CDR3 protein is CASSRTALGASYEQYF. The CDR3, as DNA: TGTGCCAGCAGCCGGACTGCGCTAGGGGCTTCCTACGAGCAGTACTTC.

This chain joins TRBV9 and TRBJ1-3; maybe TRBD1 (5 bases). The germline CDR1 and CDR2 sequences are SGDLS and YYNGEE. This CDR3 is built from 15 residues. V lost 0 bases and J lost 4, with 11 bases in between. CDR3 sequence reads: CASSVGGESGNTIYF. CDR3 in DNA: TGTGCCAGCAGCGTAGGAGGGGAATCCGGAAACACCATATATTTT. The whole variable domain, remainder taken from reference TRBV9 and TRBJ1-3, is DSGVTQTPKHLITATGQRVTLRCSPRSGDLSVYWYQQSLDQGLQFLIQYYNGEERAKGNILERFSAQQFPDLHSELNLSSLELGDSALYFCASSVGGESGNTIYFGEGSWLTVV.

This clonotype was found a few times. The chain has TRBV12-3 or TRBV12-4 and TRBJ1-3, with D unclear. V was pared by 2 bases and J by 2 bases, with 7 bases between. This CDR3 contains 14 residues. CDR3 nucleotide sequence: TGTGCCAGCAGTTTACGGGAGGCTGGAAACACCATATATTTT. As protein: CASSLREAGNTIYF.

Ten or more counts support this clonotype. The DNA of the CDR3 is TGTGCCAGCAGTCCCCCCGTCGGCCAGCCCCAGCATTTT. This codes for CASSPPVGQPQHF. The rearrangement uses TRBV12-3 or TRBV12-4 and TRBJ1-5; D unclear. This CDR3 has 13 residues. The V end lost 5 bases, the J end lost 7 bases, and 12 bases lay between the germline ends.

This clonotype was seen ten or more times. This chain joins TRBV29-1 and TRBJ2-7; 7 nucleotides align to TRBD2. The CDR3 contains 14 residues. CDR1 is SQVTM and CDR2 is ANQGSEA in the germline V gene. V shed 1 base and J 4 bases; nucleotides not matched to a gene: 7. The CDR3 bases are TGCAGCGTTGAAGGGGGGGGAGGGGTATACGAGCAGTACTTC. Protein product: CSVEGGGGVYEQYF.

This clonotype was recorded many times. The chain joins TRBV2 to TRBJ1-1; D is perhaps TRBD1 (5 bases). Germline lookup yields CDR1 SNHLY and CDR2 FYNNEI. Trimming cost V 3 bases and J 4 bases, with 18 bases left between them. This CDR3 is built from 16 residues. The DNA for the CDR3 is TGTGCCAGCAGTGATGGTCCCAGGGCCCCGGGCACTGAAGCTTTCTTT. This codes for CASSDGPRAPGTEAFF.

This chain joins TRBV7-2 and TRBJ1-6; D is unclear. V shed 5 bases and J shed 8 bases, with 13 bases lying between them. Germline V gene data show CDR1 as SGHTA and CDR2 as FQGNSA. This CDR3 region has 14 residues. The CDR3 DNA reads TGTGCCAGCAGCCCGACGGGGAGGCATTCACCCCTCCACTTT. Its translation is CASSPTGRHSPLHF.

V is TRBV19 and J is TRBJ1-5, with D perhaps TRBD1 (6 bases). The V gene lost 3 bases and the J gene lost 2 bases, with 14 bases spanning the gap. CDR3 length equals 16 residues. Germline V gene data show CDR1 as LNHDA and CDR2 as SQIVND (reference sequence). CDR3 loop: CASSISDRRGNQPQHF. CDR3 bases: TGTGCCAGTAGTATCTCCGACAGGAGGGGCAATCAGCCCCAGCATTTT.

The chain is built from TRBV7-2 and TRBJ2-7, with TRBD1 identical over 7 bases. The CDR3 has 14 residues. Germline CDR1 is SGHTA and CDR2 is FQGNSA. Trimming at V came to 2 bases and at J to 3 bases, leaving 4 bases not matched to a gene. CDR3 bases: TGTGCCAGCAGCTTACCACAGGGGTACTACGAGCAGTACTTC. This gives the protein CASSLPQGYYEQYF.

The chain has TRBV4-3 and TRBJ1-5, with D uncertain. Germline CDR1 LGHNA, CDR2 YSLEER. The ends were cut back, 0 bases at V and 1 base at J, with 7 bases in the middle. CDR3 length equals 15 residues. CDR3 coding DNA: TGCGCCAGCAGCCAAGAGTCAGCGAGCAATCAGCCCCAGCATTTT. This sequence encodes CASSQESASNQPQHF.

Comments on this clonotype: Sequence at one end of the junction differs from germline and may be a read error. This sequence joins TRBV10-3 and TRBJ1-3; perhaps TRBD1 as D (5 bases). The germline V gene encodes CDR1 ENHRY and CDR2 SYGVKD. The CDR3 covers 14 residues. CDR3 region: CATKGPGPGNTIYF. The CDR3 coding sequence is TGTGCAACCAAAGGACCAGGGCCTGGAAATACCATATATTTT.

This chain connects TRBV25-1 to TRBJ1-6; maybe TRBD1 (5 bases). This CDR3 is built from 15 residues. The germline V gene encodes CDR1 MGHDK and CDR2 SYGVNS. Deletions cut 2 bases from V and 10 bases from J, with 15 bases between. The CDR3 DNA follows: TGTGCCAGCAGTGAAGGGCCGGGGCAGGACTCACCCCTCCACTTT. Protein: CASSEGPGQDSPLHF.

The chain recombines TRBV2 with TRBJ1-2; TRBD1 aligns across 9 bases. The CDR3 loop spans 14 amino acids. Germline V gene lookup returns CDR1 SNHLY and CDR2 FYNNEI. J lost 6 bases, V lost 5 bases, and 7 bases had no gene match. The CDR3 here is CASSPTTGGHGYTF. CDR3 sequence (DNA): TGTGCCAGCAGTCCCACGACAGGGGGTCATGGCTACACCTTC.

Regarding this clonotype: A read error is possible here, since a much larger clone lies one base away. The CDR3 region has the DNA TGTGCCAGCATTCCAGGGGCTAATGAAAAACTGTTTTTT. Protein product: CASIPGANEKLFF. J is TRBJ1-4 and V is TRBV6-5; TRBD1 might be the D (6 bases). Between the trimmed V and J ends, which lost 7 bases and 3 bases, there was a span of 9 bases. The CDR3 sequence is 13 residues long. Germline V CDR1 and CDR2: MNHEY, SVGAGI.